Given below is one T cell receptor (beta chain) in context. Germline V CDR1 and CDR2: SGDLS, YYNGEE. Trimming removed 3 bases from V and 4 bases from J; junction bases left unmatched: 8. This CDR3 has 15 amino acids. The sample is drawn from a study of blood T cell repertoires in COVID-19. Libraries were prepared by immunoSEQ multiplex PCR; TCRdb keeps only in-frame clonotypes and omits some of them. Seen here are under 250,000 clones, roughly 82% observed once, and the top ten hold 12%. This clonotype was obtained from a woman between 35 and 50 years old with acute or convalescent COVID-19. The sample comprised peripheral blood. The chain employs TRBV9 and TRBJ1-2; TRBD1 matches at 8 bases. The chain's CDR3 is CASSAVGQGSYGYTF. The CDR3 coding sequence is TGTGCCAGCAGCGCCGTCGGACAGGGCTCCTATGGCTACACCTTC.